The following is a T cell receptor (beta chain) sequence with its context. The antigen remains undetermined. It was with unique molecular identifiers that the TCRbeta library was prepared. In TCRdb, the PCR reads were re-called with MiXCR into one record per CDR3 protein. The sample consists of about 1,000,000 distinct CDR3 sequences, about 29% of them appearing once. This sample stems from a study of T-cell reconstitution after alpha-beta-depleted transplantation in children. The germline CDR1 and CDR2 sequences are MNHEY and SMNVEV (reference sequence). CDR3 length equals 14 residues. The V and J ends lost 5 bases and 2 bases respectively, with 13 bases between them. Study-wide results and caveats: High day-60 TCRbeta diversity in some patients came from surviving recipient T cells and thymic progenitors. At one year after transplant, newly produced T cells mostly accounted for T-cell counts and diversity.

This clonotype originated in a boy younger than two who had a stem cell transplant for SCID, so the T cells may come from the graft donor. The sequencing used PBMCs, mostly from graft donor cells, collected 360 days after TCRalphabeta/CD19-depleted stem cell transplant. The chain is built from TRBV27 and TRBJ2-7, with D perhaps TRBD1 or TRBD2 (5 bases each). For the CDR3, the DNA is TGTGCCAGCAGTCCGAAGGGGACCCCCTACGAGCAGTACTTC. Its protein product is CASSPKGTPYEQYF.